These 32 T cell receptor beta chains originate from one sample sequenced in a study of memory CD4+ T cells and cytomegalovirus serostatus. TCRdb keeps only in-frame clones here, not all; method: immunoSEQ multiplex PCR. The sample has 50,000 to 55,000 clones; roughly 80% are singletons. Single viable CD3+CD4+CD8-CD45RO+ cells were sorted as the memory CD4+ T cells. Sequencing input: memory CD4+ T cells from blood. Receptors were obtained from an adult in good health and CMV-seronegative.

This clone was found a few times. The chain carries TRBV6-1 and TRBJ2-7; D perhaps matches TRBD1 (7 bases). Germline loops: CDR1 MNHNS, CDR2 SASEGT. The germline V and J ends were trimmed by 7 bases and 1 base, with 11 bases remaining between them. The CDR3 is 13 amino acids. CDR3: CASKTGTSYEQYF. The DNA of the CDR3 is TGTGCCAGCAAGACAGGGACTTCCTACGAGCAGTACTTC.

This chain links TRBV7-6 with TRBJ2-2, with 8 bases that match TRBD2. Germline values: CDR1 SGHVS, CDR2 FNYEAQ. The V and J ends lost 6 bases and 0 bases, in that order; junction bases with no gene match: 9. This CDR3 contains 17 residues. The CDR3: CASRSPGGGTNTGELFF. For the CDR3, the DNA is TGTGCCAGCAGGTCCCCCGGCGGGGGGACGAACACCGGGGAGCTGTTTTTT.

The gene calls are TRBV5-6 and TRBJ2-3, with 10 bases lining up with TRBD1. This CDR3 contains 15 residues. The germline V gene has CDR1 SGHDT and CDR2 YYEEEE. After removal of 0 bases from V and 8 bases from J, the junction contained 6 bases not matched to a gene. The CDR3 spells CASSLGTGGLGTQYF. The CDR3 coding sequence is TGTGCCAGCAGCTTGGGGACAGGGGGTTTGGGTACGCAGTATTTT. The full variable domain, rest sourced from reference TRBV5-6 and TRBJ2-3, is DAGVTQSPTHLIKTRGQQVTLRCSPKSGHDTVSWYQQALGQGPQFIFQYYEEEERQRGNFPDRFSGHQFPNYSSELNVNALLLGDSALYLCASSLGTGGLGTQYFGPGTRLTVL.

The CDR3 here is CASTDSATNEKLFF. In DNA form, the CDR3 reads TGTGCCAGCACGGACAGTGCAACTAATGAAAAACTGTTTTTT. The chain has TRBV5-5 and TRBJ1-4, with D tentatively TRBD1 (6 bases). In germline, CDR1 is SGHKS, CDR2 YYEKEE (reference sequence). The CDR3 runs to 14 residues. Trimming took off 6 bases at V and 0 bases at J, with 9 bases between the two ends. Variable domain in full (rest from reference TRBV5-5 and TRBJ1-4): DAGVTQSPTHLIKTRGQQVTLRCSPISGHKSVSWYQQVLGQGPQFIFQYYEKEERGRGNFPDRFSARQFPNYSSELNVNALLLGDSALYLCASTDSATNEKLFFGSGTQLSVL.

This clone has only one observation. The chain joins TRBV11-2 to TRBJ2-2; 7 positions match TRBD1. The CDR3 is 16 residues long. Germline assignment: CDR1 SGHAT and CDR2 FQNNGV. V shed 5 bases, J shed 5 bases, and the junction held 11 bases outside the gene matches. The CDR3 spells CASSTFTGVKTGELFF. The CDR3 DNA reads TGTGCCAGCAGCACCTTCACAGGGGTCAAAACCGGGGAGCTGTTTTTT.

The chain employs TRBV27 and TRBJ2-3; 12 positions match TRBD2. The CDR3 extends over 16 amino acids. Unmatched junction bases numbered 4, after V lost 5 bases and J lost 1 base. Germline CDR1 and CDR2: MNHEY and SMNVEV (reference sequence). CDR3 nucleotides: TGTGCCAGCAGTCTCCGGACTAGCGGGGGCACAGATACGCAGTATTTT. Translated: CASSLRTSGGTDTQYF.

The chain combines TRBV9 with TRBJ2-1, with 10 bases aligning to TRBD1. The CDR3 contains 13 residues. Germline V gene sequence: CDR1 SGDLS, CDR2 YYNGEE. With V trimmed by 3 bases and J by 8 bases, 2 bases remained unmatched. CDR3 region: CASSGDRGHEQFF. CDR3 nucleotides: TGTGCCAGCAGCGGGGACAGGGGCCATGAGCAGTTCTTC.

V usage is TRBV5-4 and J usage is TRBJ2-7; D is possibly TRBD1 or TRBD2 (5 bases each). The CDR3 runs 16 residues. Germline-derived CDR1 and CDR2 are SGHNT and YYREEE (reference sequence). Trimming removed 3 bases at V and 0 bases at J, with 16 bases between. CDR3 in amino acids: CASSYQGASLSYEQYF. CDR3 coding DNA: TGTGCCAGCAGCTATCAGGGAGCATCCCTCTCCTACGAGCAGTACTTC.

This clone has more than one count but fewer than ten. The rearrangement joins TRBV7-6 to TRBJ1-5; 8 nucleotides line up with TRBD1. Unmatched junction bases numbered 4, after V lost 5 bases and J lost 1 base. The CDR3 is made up of 15 amino acids. CDR1 and CDR2 (germline): SGHVS, FNYEAQ. CDR3 in amino acids: CASSPRTGSNQPQHF. As DNA, the CDR3 is TGTGCCAGCAGCCCACGGACAGGGAGCAATCAGCCCCAGCATTTT.

The V call is TRBV9, the J call TRBJ2-1, with D perhaps matching TRBD2 (5 bases). With 0 bases removed from V and 10 bases from J, the gap between germline ends came to 14 bases. The CDR3 totals 14 residues. Germline V lookup: CDR1 SGDLS, CDR2 YYNGEE. The chain's CDR3 is CASSVGFGKGEQFF. The DNA for the CDR3 is TGTGCCAGCAGCGTAGGGTTCGGGAAAGGGGAGCAGTTCTTC.

The chain is built from TRBV5-1 and TRBJ2-5; a possible D gene is TRBD2 (6 bases). The V end was cut by 3 bases, the J end by 5 bases, with 23 bases between. The CDR3 has 17 residues. Germline-derived CDR1 and CDR2 are SGHRS and YFSETQ. The chain's CDR3 is CASSSQVIGQAGETQYF. CDR3 DNA: TGCGCCAGCAGCTCCCAAGTAATCGGCCAGGCGGGGGAGACCCAGTACTTC. Based on the CDR3 plus reference TRBV5-1 and TRBJ2-5, the full variable domain is KAGVTQTPRYLIKTRGQQVTLSCSPISGHRSVSWYQQTPGQGLQFLFEYFSETQRNKGNFPGRFSGRQFSNSRSEMNVSTLELGDSALYLCASSSQVIGQAGETQYFGPGTRLLVL.

This clone was counted only a few times. The genes are TRBV9 and TRBJ2-5; possibly TRBD1 for D (8 bases). With 3 bases removed from V and 1 base from J, the gap between germline ends came to 19 bases. This CDR3 contains 17 residues. Per the germline V gene, CDR1 is SGDLS and CDR2 is YYNGEE. CDR3 nucleotide sequence: TGTGCCAGCAGCGGATATAAAGCGGGACAGGCCCAAGAGACCCAGTACTTC. Its translation: CASSGYKAGQAQETQYF.

This chain connects TRBV27 to TRBJ1-4; TRBD1 might be the D (5 bases). Germline CDR1 reads MNHEY; CDR2 reads SMNVEV (reference sequence). Trimming took 5 bases from V and 0 from J, leaving 16 bases between them. There are 17 residues in the CDR3. The CDR3 DNA reads as TGTGCCAGCAGTCCGGGGAGGGGATTTGCAACTAATGAAAAACTGTTTTTT. It specifies CASSPGRGFATNEKLFF.

Only one count was recorded for this clone. Written as DNA, the CDR3 is TGTGCCAGCAGTTTCGACGGGGTAGACAATCAGCCCCAGCATTTT. Translated: CASSFDGVDNQPQHF. The chain recombines TRBV28 with TRBJ1-5; D unclear. This CDR3 is built from 15 residues. Looked up from germline, CDR1 is MDHEN and CDR2 is SYDVKM. V was pared by 3 bases and J by 3 bases, with 12 bases between.

This chain connects TRBV5-1 to TRBJ2-3; 15 bases line up with TRBD2. CDR1 and CDR2 from the germline V gene are SGHRS and YFSETQ. The CDR3 has 16 amino acids. J was trimmed by 3 bases and V by 4 bases; bases with no gene match: 3. The CDR3 sequence is CASSKGTSGGTDTQYF. In nucleotides, the CDR3 is TGCGCCAGCAGCAAGGGGACTAGCGGGGGGACAGATACGCAGTATTTT.

This clone showed up just once. The chain has TRBV19 and TRBJ1-2, with unresolved D. This CDR3 has 15 residues. Per the germline V gene, CDR1 is LNHDA and CDR2 is SQIVND (reference sequence). V dropped 0 bases and J dropped 1 base, with 9 bases sitting between them. In DNA form, the CDR3 reads TGTGCCAGTAGTATAGACCGGGCTCTTAACTATGGCTACACCTTC. It specifies CASSIDRALNYGYTF.

The chain employs TRBV7-2 and TRBJ2-7; D unclear. V lost 2 bases and J lost 4, with 9 bases in between. This CDR3 region has 13 residues. The germline gives CDR1 SGHTA, CDR2 FQGNSA. The CDR3 here is CASSLQARYEQYF. For the CDR3, the DNA is TGTGCCAGCAGCTTACAGGCTCGGTACGAGCAGTACTTC.

V is TRBV5-4 and J is TRBJ1-1; 7 nucleotides match TRBD1. The CDR3 length is 13 residues. The V segment lost 4 bases and the J segment 7 bases; nucleotides outside the gene matches: 7. Germline CDR1 is SGHNT and CDR2 is YYREEE (reference sequence). The CDR3: CASSPQGLGEAFF. The CDR3 nucleotides are TGTGCCAGCAGCCCACAGGGGCTTGGTGAAGCTTTCTTT.

This chain connects TRBV6-1 to TRBJ1-5; 7 positions match TRBD1. V was pared by 0 bases and J by 7 bases, with 3 bases of the junction left unmatched. The CDR3 consists of 14 residues. Germline CDR1 reads MNHNS; CDR2 reads SASEGT. CDR3 nucleotides: TGTGCCAGCAGTGAAGCCGGCAGGGGGCAGCCCCAGCATTTT. Encoded protein: CASSEAGRGQPQHF.

This clone came up once. The J gene is TRBJ1-5, the V gene TRBV19, with a possible D match to TRBD1 (6 bases). Trimming removed 10 bases at V and 7 bases at J, with 23 bases between. The CDR3 is 15 residues long. Germline CDR1 is LNHDA and CDR2 is SQIVND (reference sequence). CDR3 protein: CATSRSPGAEQPQHF. For the CDR3, the DNA is TGTGCCACGTCTCGAAGTCCAGGGGCGGAACAGCCCCAGCATTTT. The variable domain in full, completed from reference TRBV19 and TRBJ1-5, reads DGGITQSPKYLFRKEGQNVTLSCEQNLNHDAMYWYRQDPGQGLRLIYYSQIVNDFQKGDIAEGYSVSREKKESFPLTVTSAQKNPTAFYLCATSRSPGAEQPQHFGDGTRLSIL.

The rearrangement uses TRBV30 and TRBJ1-6, with 11 positions matching TRBD1. The V segment lost 3 bases and the J segment 3 bases; nucleotides outside the gene matches: 1. This CDR3 is built from 15 residues. The germline V gene encodes CDR1 GTSNPN and CDR2 SVGIG (reference sequence). The chain's CDR3 is CAWRGTGGYNSPLHF. CDR3 bases: TGTGCCTGGAGGGGGACAGGGGGCTATAATTCACCCCTCCACTTT.

The rearrangement uses TRBV29-1 and TRBJ1-6, with 7 bases lining up with TRBD1. The CDR3 has 15 residues. After removal of 7 bases from V and 7 bases from J, the junction contained 13 bases not matched to a gene. Germline values: CDR1 SQVTM, CDR2 ANQGSEA. The CDR3 sequence is CSATLSGQQNSPLHF. Here the CDR3 DNA reads TGCAGCGCAACTCTTTCGGGACAGCAGAATTCACCCCTCCACTTT.

This sequence joins TRBV7-8 and TRBJ2-7, with D unclear. The germline CDR1 and CDR2 sequences are SGHVS and FQNEAQ. V was trimmed by 2 bases and J by 1 base, leaving 12 bases between them. The CDR3 is made up of 15 amino acids. CDR3 region: CASSLYRSQSYEQYF. The CDR3, as DNA: TGTGCCAGCAGCTTATATCGGAGTCAATCCTACGAGCAGTACTTC.

J is TRBJ2-7 and V is TRBV19; D unclear. CDR1 is LNHDA, CDR2 SQIVND, per germline (reference sequence). V gave up 4 bases and J gave up 0 bases, with 10 bases separating them. The length of the CDR3 is 14 residues. CDR3 bases: TGTGCCAGTAGTACCCCTGGATACTCCTACGAGCAGTACTTC. Translation gives CASSTPGYSYEQYF. Using reference TRBV19 and TRBJ2-7 for the parts outside the CDR3, the full variable domain is DGGITQSPKYLFRKEGQNVTLSCEQNLNHDAMYWYRQDPGQGLRLIYYSQIVNDFQKGDIAEGYSVSREKKESFPLTVTSAQKNPTAFYLCASSTPGYSYEQYFGPGTRLTVT.

This clone has a single count. This chain links TRBV6-1 with TRBJ2-7; either TRBD1 or TRBD2 may supply D (7 bases each). The CDR3 totals 13 residues. Trimming stripped 8 bases from V and 3 bases from J, with 14 bases between. Germline V gene sequence: CDR1 MNHNS, CDR2 SASEGT. The CDR3 spells CASSQGGGYEQYF. The CDR3 nucleotides are TGTGCCAGCTCCCAGGGGGGGGGCTACGAGCAGTACTTC.

The rearrangement links TRBV9 to TRBJ1-1; D is possibly TRBD1 (5 bases). V lost 3 bases and J 3 bases, leaving 9 bases between the germline ends. Per the germline V gene, CDR1 is SGDLS and CDR2 is YYNGEE. This CDR3 contains 13 residues. For the CDR3, the DNA is TGTGCCAGCAGCGGCGTCAGGGACACTGAAGCTTTCTTT. It encodes CASSGVRDTEAFF. The full variable domain, with the rest looked up from reference TRBV9 and TRBJ1-1, is DSGVTQTPKHLITATGQRVTLRCSPRSGDLSVYWYQQSLDQGLQFLIQYYNGEERAKGNILERFSAQQFPDLHSELNLSSLELGDSALYFCASSGVRDTEAFFGQGTRLTVV.

V is TRBV5-4 and J is TRBJ1-2; no firm D call. The germline V gene encodes CDR1 SGHNT and CDR2 YYREEE (reference sequence). Trimming removed 5 bases at V and 2 bases at J, with 10 bases between. The CDR3 totals 13 residues. The CDR3 sequence is CASSSPLNYGYTF. The CDR3 DNA is TGTGCCAGCAGTAGTCCCTTAAACTATGGCTACACCTTC.

This clone was detected once. The V gene is TRBV5-1, the J gene TRBJ2-1; 10 bases fit TRBD2. J gave up 6 bases and V 4 bases, and 7 bases lay outside the gene matches. In germline, CDR1 is SGHRS, CDR2 YFSETQ. The CDR3 has 15 residues. The DNA of the CDR3 is TGCGCCAGCAGCCCTACTAGCGGGGTGGGCAATGAGCAGTTCTTC. Translating it yields CASSPTSGVGNEQFF.

The rearrangement uses TRBV5-1 and TRBJ2-7, with D possibly TRBD2 on 6 matching bases. From germline, CDR1 is SGHRS and CDR2 YFSETQ. Deletions cut 4 bases from V and 3 bases from J, with 17 bases between. This CDR3 is 15 amino acids long. The CDR3 DNA reads TGCGCCAGCAGCCGGGACTCCCAGAATAACTACGAGCAGTACTTC. Its protein product is CASSRDSQNNYEQYF.

This chain uses TRBV7-2 with TRBJ1-5; unclear D gene. Trimming removed 7 bases at V and 5 bases at J, with 12 bases between. This CDR3 region has 13 residues. The germline CDR1 and CDR2 sequences are SGHTA and FQGNSA. CDR3: CASTRGAYQPQHF. CDR3 DNA sequence: TGTGCCAGCACTCGGGGAGCGTATCAGCCCCAGCATTTT.

The CDR3 loop is CASSQANRDSYGYTF. The CDR3 bases are TGCGCCAGCAGCCAAGCCAATCGGGACAGCTATGGCTACACCTTC. The rearrangement uses TRBV4-3 and TRBJ1-2; 7 nucleotides match TRBD1. With V trimmed by 1 base and J by 4 bases, 6 bases remained unmatched. Looked up from germline, CDR1 is LGHNA and CDR2 is YSLEER. The CDR3 spans 15 residues.

This chain links TRBV9 with TRBJ1-1; 9 positions agree with TRBD1. The CDR3 length is 15 residues. The junction had 4 bases not matched to a gene; V was cut back by 2 bases and J by 2 bases. Germline CDR1 SGDLS, CDR2 YYNGEE. In DNA form, the CDR3 reads TGTGCCAGCAGCGTCTGGACAGGGGTAAACACTGAAGCTTTCTTT. Its protein product is CASSVWTGVNTEAFF.